The 21 T cell receptor beta chains given below trace back to one sample, sequenced in a study of T cell responses to AZD1222 COVID-19 vaccine. Profiling relied on immunoSEQ multiplex PCR, and the TCRdb table lists in-frame clones only, not all of them. The sample lists 150,000 to 200,000 clones, around 93% occurring once. The sequencing used peripheral blood, collected 28 days after the second dose of the MenACWY control vaccine. These receptors were obtained from an adult who received the MenACWY meningococcal vaccine as a control.

The chain employs TRBV7-2 and TRBJ2-1, with TRBD2 as a possible D gene (6 bases). Germline lookup yields CDR1 SGHTA and CDR2 FQGNSA. V gave up 5 bases and J gave up 7 bases, with 21 bases separating them. This CDR3 is built from 16 residues. The CDR3 spells CASSNQPGLARNEQFF. The CDR3 bases are TGTGCCAGCAGCAATCAACCGGGACTGGCTCGTAATGAGCAGTTCTTC. The full variable domain, with the rest looked up from reference TRBV7-2 and TRBJ2-1, is GAGVSQSPSNKVTEKGKDVELRCDPISGHTALYWYRQSLGQGLEFLIYFQGNSAPDKSGLPSDRFSAERTGGSVSTLTIQRTQQEDSAVYLCASSNQPGLARNEQFFGPGTRLTVL.

The chain is built from TRBV7-2 and TRBJ1-6; the D is unclear. Trimming pared 5 bases from V and 10 bases from J, leaving 21 bases between. The CDR3 runs 16 residues. Germline loops: CDR1 SGHTA, CDR2 FQGNSA. The CDR3 region is CASSPSGGFGGSPLHF. In nucleotides, the CDR3 is TGTGCCAGCAGCCCTTCGGGTGGATTTGGTGGATCACCCCTCCACTTT.

V gene TRBV7-9 combines with J gene TRBJ2-1, with 14 positions matching TRBD2. CDR1 and CDR2 from the germline V gene are SEHNR and FQNEAQ (reference sequence). Trimming cost V 0 bases and J 10 bases; bases outside gene matches: 5. This CDR3 region has 16 residues. CDR3 amino acids: CASSLAGLAGAEEQFF. The CDR3 DNA is TGTGCCAGCAGCTTAGCGGGACTAGCGGGGGCCGAGGAGCAGTTCTTC. The variable domain in full, with the rest retrieved from reference TRBV7-9 and TRBJ2-1, is DTGVSQNPRHKITKRGQNVTFRCDPISEHNRLYWYRQTLGQGPEFLTYFQNEAQLEKSRLLSDRFSAERPKGSFSTLEIQRTEQGDSAMYLCASSLAGLAGAEEQFFGPGTRLTVL.

This chain connects TRBV4-1 to TRBJ1-6; D not certain. V gave up 5 bases and J gave up 0 bases, with 11 bases separating them. The CDR3 has 16 amino acids. Per germline, CDR1 MGHRA and CDR2 YSYEKL. The CDR3 sequence: CASSTIKGSYNSPLHF. DNA for the CDR3: TGCGCCAGCAGCACCATTAAGGGCTCCTATAATTCACCCCTCCACTTT.

The gene calls are TRBV7-9 and TRBJ2-2, with unresolved D. Germline CDR1 SEHNR, CDR2 FQNEAQ (reference sequence). The CDR3 is 17 amino acids. With 2 bases removed from V and 8 bases from J, the gap between germline ends came to 21 bases. CDR3 amino acids: CASSLPLGMGRPGELFF. CDR3 in DNA: TGTGCCAGCAGCTTACCCCTGGGAATGGGTCGTCCGGGGGAGCTGTTTTTT.

This clone appeared once. The rearrangement links TRBV5-1 to TRBJ1-5; tentative D call: TRBD1 (5 bases). This CDR3 has 15 amino acids. Germline-derived CDR1 and CDR2 are SGHRS and YFSETQ. The V end was cut by 0 bases, the J end by 7 bases, with 14 bases between. CDR3 bases: TGCGCCAGCAGCTTGGCCGGGGGGTTAGGACAGCCCCAGCATTTT. This sequence encodes CASSLAGGLGQPQHF.

The gene calls are TRBV4-1 and TRBJ2-7; 9 nucleotides align to TRBD1. The CDR3 is 15 residues long. Germline assignment: CDR1 MGHRA and CDR2 YSYEKL. V gave up 5 bases and J gave up 4 bases; unmatched junction bases: 9. The CDR3 is CASSSGQGEGYEQYF. In DNA, the CDR3 is TGCGCCAGCAGCTCGGGACAGGGTGAGGGGTACGAGCAGTACTTC.

The chain uses TRBV27 and TRBJ1-1; D ambiguous. This CDR3 region has 16 residues. Trimming pared 3 bases from V and 0 bases from J, leaving 14 bases between. Germline assignment: CDR1 MNHEY and CDR2 SMNVEV (reference sequence). CDR3 sequence: CASSFAGVHLNTEAFF. CDR3 sequence (DNA): TGTGCCAGCAGTTTTGCGGGTGTACACCTGAACACTGAAGCTTTCTTT.

This sequence joins TRBV19 and TRBJ1-4; D gene unclear. CDR3 size: 12 residues. Germline values: CDR1 LNHDA, CDR2 SQIVND (reference sequence). CDR3 amino acids: CFQDPYDEKLFF. As DNA, the CDR3 is TGTTTCCAGGACCCTTACGATGAAAAACTGTTTTTT.

J is TRBJ2-5 and V is TRBV28; D is perhaps TRBD1 or TRBD2 (5 bases each). CDR1 is MDHEN, CDR2 SYDVKM, per germline. V lost 9 bases, J lost 5 bases, and 22 bases lay in between. The CDR3 is made up of 15 amino acids. CDR3 residues: CASRGAFWSGETQYF. Written as DNA, the CDR3 is TGTGCCAGTAGAGGGGCCTTCTGGTCGGGGGAGACCCAGTACTTC.

The chain links TRBV5-1 to TRBJ1-2; 9 nucleotides line up with TRBD1. Germline V gene lookup returns CDR1 SGHRS and CDR2 YFSETQ. The CDR3 covers 14 residues. With 5 bases clipped from V and 3 bases from J, the junction kept 5 bases outside the gene matches. The CDR3 nucleotides read TGCGCCAGCAGAAGGGACAGGGCCGACTATGGCTACACCTTC. It encodes CASRRDRADYGYTF.

This clone was counted a single time. J is TRBJ1-2 and V is TRBV13, with 7 bases fitting TRBD1. The J segment lost 2 bases and the V segment lost 5 bases, leaving 11 bases of the junction unmatched. The germline gives CDR1 PRHDT, CDR2 FYEKMQ (reference sequence). The CDR3 extends over 16 amino acids. In DNA form, the CDR3 reads TGTGCCAGCAGCAAGAGTCCCGGGACAGCCAACTATGGCTACACCTTC. Translated: CASSKSPGTANYGYTF. The complete variable domain, with remaining parts taken from reference TRBV13 and TRBJ1-2, reads AAGVIQSPRHLIKEKRETATLKCYPIPRHDTVYWYQQGPGQDPQFLISFYEKMQSDKGSIPDRFSAQQFSDYHSELNMSSLELGDSALYFCASSKSPGTANYGYTFGSGTRLTVV.

In this sample, this clone turned up a few times. This sequence joins TRBV18 and TRBJ1-3; unclear D gene. This CDR3 contains 15 residues. Between the trimmed V and J ends, which lost 3 bases and 3 bases, there was a span of 12 bases. Per the germline V gene, CDR1 is KGHSH and CDR2 is LQKENI. The CDR3 here is CASSPLTADGNTIYF. The CDR3, as DNA: TGTGCCAGCTCACCTTTAACAGCAGATGGAAACACCATATATTTT.

In DNA, the CDR3 is TGTGCCAGTGGCCGGCAAGCAGGGTACTCCTACAATGAGCAGTTCTTC. Protein sequence: CASGRQAGYSYNEQFF. The chain is built from TRBV19 and TRBJ2-1; D is possibly TRBD1 (5 bases). The V and J ends lost 8 bases and 0 bases respectively, with 17 bases between them. This CDR3 has 16 residues. Germline V gene data show CDR1 as LNHDA and CDR2 as SQIVND (reference sequence).

The chain has TRBV7-9 and TRBJ1-4, with D possibly being TRBD1 (6 bases). The germline V gene has CDR1 SEHNR and CDR2 FQNEAQ (reference sequence). Trimming took 7 bases from V and 8 from J, leaving 17 bases between them. The CDR3 has 14 amino acids. CDR3 in DNA: TGTGCCAGCACCCACCTACAGGGTGGAGAAAAACTGTTTTTT. Its translation: CASTHLQGGEKLFF.

The chain is built from TRBV5-1 and TRBJ1-1, with 8 bases matching TRBD1. In germline, CDR1 is SGHRS, CDR2 YFSETQ. V shed 3 bases, J shed 1 base, and the junction held 5 bases outside the gene matches. The CDR3 extends over 15 amino acids. The CDR3 region is CASSWRTGPNTEAFF. The DNA for the CDR3 is TGCGCCAGCAGCTGGAGGACAGGGCCGAACACTGAAGCTTTCTTT.

The chain links TRBV5-1 to TRBJ1-6, with D possibly being TRBD1 (6 bases). The CDR3 sequence is 15 residues long. Germline CDR1 reads SGHRS; CDR2 reads YFSETQ. V lost 4 bases and J lost 9, with 17 bases in between. CDR3 sequence reads: CASSPEFGGGSPLHF. Here the CDR3 DNA reads TGCGCCAGCAGCCCGGAATTTGGGGGCGGTTCACCCCTCCACTTT.

In this sample, this clone turned up once. The chain joins TRBV5-1 to TRBJ1-2; maybe TRBD1 (5 bases). This CDR3 spans 13 amino acids. Germline CDR1 is SGHRS and CDR2 is YFSETQ. Trimming took off 5 bases at V and 4 bases at J, with 12 bases between the two ends. CDR3: CASRDGTAYGYTF. DNA for the CDR3: TGCGCCAGCAGGGACGGGACCGCCTATGGCTACACCTTC.

The rearrangement links TRBV18 to TRBJ1-4; TRBD1 is a possible D gene (5 bases). CDR1 and CDR2 (germline): KGHSH, LQKENI. The V and J ends lost 3 bases and 7 bases respectively, with 9 bases between them. The CDR3 is made up of 13 amino acids. This chain's CDR3 is CASSPSGGEKLFF. The DNA for the CDR3 is TGTGCCAGCTCACCCAGCGGGGGTGAAAAACTGTTTTTT.

The chain recombines TRBV6-5 with TRBJ1-5; a weak D match, TRBD1 (5 bases). V dropped 7 bases and J dropped 2 bases, with 12 bases sitting between them. Germline-derived CDR1 and CDR2 are MNHEY and SVGAGI. The CDR3 runs 14 residues. The CDR3 sequence: CASIPTGGNQPQHF. The CDR3 DNA reads as TGTGCCAGCATTCCCACGGGGGGCAATCAGCCCCAGCATTTT.

J is TRBJ2-2 and V is TRBV5-1; 9 bases are shared with TRBD1. The trim removed 0 bases at V and 6 bases at J, leaving 3 bases unmatched. The CDR3 runs to 15 residues. Germline V gene sequence: CDR1 SGHRS, CDR2 YFSETQ. This chain's CDR3 is CASSLGDRVAGELFF. The CDR3, as DNA: TGCGCCAGCAGCTTGGGGGACAGGGTGGCCGGGGAGCTGTTTTTT. The whole variable domain, filled in from reference TRBV5-1 and TRBJ2-2, reads KAGVTQTPRYLIKTRGQQVTLSCSPISGHRSVSWYQQTPGQGLQFLFEYFSETQRNKGNFPGRFSGRQFSNSRSEMNVSTLELGDSALYLCASSLGDRVAGELFFGEGSRLTVL.